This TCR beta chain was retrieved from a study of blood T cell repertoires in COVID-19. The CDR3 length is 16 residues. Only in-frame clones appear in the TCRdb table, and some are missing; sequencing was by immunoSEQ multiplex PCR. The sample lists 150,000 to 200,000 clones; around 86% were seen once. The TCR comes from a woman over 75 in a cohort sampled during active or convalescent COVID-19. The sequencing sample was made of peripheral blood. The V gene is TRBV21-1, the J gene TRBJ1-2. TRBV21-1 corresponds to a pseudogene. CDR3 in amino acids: CASSKLDGGRNYGYTF. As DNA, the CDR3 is TGTGCCAGCAGCAAGTTAGACGGCGGAAGAAACTATGGCTACACCTTC.